What follows is one T cell receptor beta chain and its context. This specimen comes from a study of CD8+ T cells in alopecia areata. As to treatment: oral pan-JAK inhibitor, 5-10 mg twice daily. Per germline, CDR1 MGHRA and CDR2 YSYEKL. V gave up 6 bases and J gave up 8 bases; unmatched junction bases: 8. There are 14 residues in the CDR3. Once RNA had been extracted, it was reverse transcribed into cDNA to act as the sequencing template. Sequenced by immunoSEQ multiplex PCR; TCRdb stores in-frame clones only, minus some. The sample shows 210,000 or so clones, under 70% of them seen only once. This chain links TRBV4-1 with TRBJ1-2, with 11 bases lining up with TRBD1. Sequenced material: CD4+ T cells sorted from blood, taken at week 44, from a patient treated with tofacitinib. The sequence was collected from a human donor with alopecia areata. For the CDR3, the DNA is TGCGCCAGCAGGGGACAGGGGGAGTTTTGGGGCTACACCTTC. The encoded protein is CASRGQGEFWGYTF.